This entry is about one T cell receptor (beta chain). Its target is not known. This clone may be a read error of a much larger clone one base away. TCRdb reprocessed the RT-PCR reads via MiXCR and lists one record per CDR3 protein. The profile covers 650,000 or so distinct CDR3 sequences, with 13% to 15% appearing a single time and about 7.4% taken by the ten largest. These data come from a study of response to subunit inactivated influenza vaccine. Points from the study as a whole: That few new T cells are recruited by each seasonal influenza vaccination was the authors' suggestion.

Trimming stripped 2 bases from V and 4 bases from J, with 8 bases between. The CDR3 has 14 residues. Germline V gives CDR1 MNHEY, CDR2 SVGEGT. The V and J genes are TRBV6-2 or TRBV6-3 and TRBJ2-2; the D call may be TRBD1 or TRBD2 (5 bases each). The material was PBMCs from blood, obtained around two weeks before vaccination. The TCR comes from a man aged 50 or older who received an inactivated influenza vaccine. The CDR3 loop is CASSYGGFTGELFF. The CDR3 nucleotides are TGTGCCAGCAGTTACGGGGGTTTCACCGGGGAGCTGTTTTTT.